Below, 11 T cell receptor beta chains from the same sample are listed, as sequenced in a study of T cells in Graves' hyperthyroidism and ophthalmopathy. Amplification of TCR beta CDR3 regions was performed using RNA transcripts as template. A set of HTBI primers served as the primers for a first-round RT-PCR of the TCR CDR3. TCRdb analysed the multiplex PCR reads with MiXCR anew, one entry per CDR3 protein. This sample has some 360,000 distinct CDR3 sequences, with approximately 18% found just once. The specimen sequenced was blood. The source is a woman in her 40s with Graves' ophthalmopathy.

At least ten counts were recorded for this clonotype. The chain is built from TRBV29-1 and TRBJ2-7; TRBD2 agrees at 14 bases. The germline gives CDR1 SQVTM, CDR2 ANQGSEA. V shed 7 bases and J 4 bases; nucleotides not matched to a gene: 6. The CDR3 is 14 amino acids. CDR3 in amino acids: CSGGTSGSAYEQYF. The CDR3, as DNA: TGCAGCGGTGGGACTAGCGGGAGTGCTTACGAGCAGTACTTC.

The table lists this clonotype with a few counts. The chain combines TRBV3-1 with TRBJ2-7, with 7 bases that match TRBD1. Germline V gene data show CDR1 as LGHDT and CDR2 as YNNKEL (reference sequence). Trimming removed 0 bases from V and 1 base from J; junction bases left unmatched: 6. The CDR3 is 16 residues long. CDR3 region: CASSQELGDRSYEQYF. The CDR3 nucleotides read TGTGCCAGCAGCCAAGAATTAGGGGACAGATCCTACGAGCAGTACTTC.

This clonotype was seen ten or more times. The chain joins TRBV27 to TRBJ2-5; 7 nucleotides line up with TRBD2. Unmatched junction bases numbered 8, after V lost 5 bases and J lost 5 bases. This CDR3 spans 14 amino acids. Germline V gives CDR1 MNHEY, CDR2 SMNVEV (reference sequence). In DNA, the CDR3 is TGTGCCAGCAGTGTGGGAGGGCCAGATGAGACCCAGTACTTC. This gives the protein CASSVGGPDETQYF.

In its sample, this clonotype was seen many times. This chain uses TRBV6-2 or TRBV6-3 with TRBJ1-2, with no clear D. This CDR3 has 11 amino acids. V shed 10 bases and J shed 4 bases, with 10 bases lying between them. Germline CDR1 reads MNHEY; CDR2 reads SVGEGT. CDR3 sequence (DNA): TGTGCCACCGGACGGACCTATGGCTACACCTTC. Protein sequence: CATGRTYGYTF.

This clonotype was seen many times. This rearrangement joins TRBV28 to TRBJ2-4; D is undetermined. CDR1 and CDR2 (germline): MDHEN, SYDVKM. V was clipped by 2 bases and J by 3 bases, with 11 bases between them. This CDR3 is built from 15 residues. The CDR3 DNA is TGTGCCAGCAGTTTACGTCCCCCTGTCAAAAACATTCAGTACTTC. It encodes CASSLRPPVKNIQYF.

This clonotype was seen repeatedly, ten times or more. This chain links TRBV2 with TRBJ1-2; 9 bases are a match to TRBD1. CDR3 length: 14 residues. J lost 5 bases, V lost 10 bases, and 11 bases had no gene match. The germline V gene encodes CDR1 SNHLY and CDR2 FYNNEI. CDR3 region: CATGTLQGAYGYTF. CDR3 DNA sequence: TGTGCCACCGGGACTTTACAGGGGGCTTATGGCTACACCTTC.

This clonotype showed up many times. This sequence joins TRBV28 and TRBJ2-7, with a tentative D call TRBD2 (6 bases). The V end lost 3 bases, the J end lost 1 base, and 13 bases lay between the germline ends. This CDR3 is built from 15 residues. CDR1 is MDHEN, CDR2 SYDVKM, per germline. CDR3 loop: CASSFRGGRSYEQYF. In DNA form, the CDR3 reads TGTGCCAGCAGTTTCCGCGGAGGGCGGTCCTACGAGCAGTACTTC.

The gene calls are TRBV4-1 and TRBJ2-6; no clear D gene. The V end was cut by 0 bases, the J end by 2 bases, with 5 bases between. Germline V gene data show CDR1 as MGHRA and CDR2 as YSYEKL. The CDR3 runs to 15 residues. This chain's CDR3 is CASSQERAGANVLTF. The CDR3 bases are TGCGCCAGCAGCCAAGAACGCGCTGGGGCCAACGTCCTGACTTTC.

This rearrangement joins TRBV28 to TRBJ2-5, with 7 positions matching TRBD2. Germline V gene lookup returns CDR1 MDHEN and CDR2 SYDVKM. CDR3 length equals 15 residues. The trim removed 7 bases at V and 5 bases at J, leaving 13 bases unmatched. The chain's CDR3 is CASIHRDYPRETQYF. Here the CDR3 DNA reads TGTGCCAGCATCCACCGGGACTACCCAAGGGAGACCCAGTACTTC.

At least ten counts were recorded for this clonotype. The J gene is TRBJ1-2, the V gene TRBV24-1, with a possible D match to TRBD1 (5 bases). This CDR3 contains 15 residues. Trimming took off 5 bases at V and 3 bases at J, with 15 bases between the two ends. Germline V gene sequence: CDR1 KGHDR, CDR2 SFDVKD. CDR3 protein: CATSGFRGEDYGYTF. The CDR3 region has the DNA TGTGCCACCAGTGGATTTCGGGGGGAAGACTATGGCTACACCTTC.

Many counts were recorded for this clonotype. The CDR3 here is CASSDRGVGTEAFF. As DNA, the CDR3 is TGTGCCAGCAGTGACAGGGGAGTTGGCACTGAAGCTTTCTTT. This chain connects TRBV6-2 or TRBV6-3 to TRBJ1-1; 8 bases fit TRBD1. Unmatched junction bases numbered 6, after V lost 5 bases and J lost 4 bases. Germline loops: CDR1 MNHEY, CDR2 SVGEGT. The CDR3 is 14 amino acids.